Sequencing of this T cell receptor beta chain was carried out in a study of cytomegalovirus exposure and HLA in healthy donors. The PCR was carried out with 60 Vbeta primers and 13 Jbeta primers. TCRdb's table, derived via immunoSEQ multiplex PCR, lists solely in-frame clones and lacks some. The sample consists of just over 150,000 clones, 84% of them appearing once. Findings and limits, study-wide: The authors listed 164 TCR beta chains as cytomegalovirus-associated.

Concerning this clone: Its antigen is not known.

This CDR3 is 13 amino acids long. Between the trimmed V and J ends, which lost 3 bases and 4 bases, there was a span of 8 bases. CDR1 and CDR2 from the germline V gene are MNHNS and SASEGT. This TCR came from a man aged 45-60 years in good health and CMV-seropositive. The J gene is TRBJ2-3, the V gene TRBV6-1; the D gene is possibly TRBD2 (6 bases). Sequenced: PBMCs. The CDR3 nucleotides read TGTGCCAGCAGTGAGTGGGGGGCAGATACGCAGTATTTT. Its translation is CASSEWGADTQYF.